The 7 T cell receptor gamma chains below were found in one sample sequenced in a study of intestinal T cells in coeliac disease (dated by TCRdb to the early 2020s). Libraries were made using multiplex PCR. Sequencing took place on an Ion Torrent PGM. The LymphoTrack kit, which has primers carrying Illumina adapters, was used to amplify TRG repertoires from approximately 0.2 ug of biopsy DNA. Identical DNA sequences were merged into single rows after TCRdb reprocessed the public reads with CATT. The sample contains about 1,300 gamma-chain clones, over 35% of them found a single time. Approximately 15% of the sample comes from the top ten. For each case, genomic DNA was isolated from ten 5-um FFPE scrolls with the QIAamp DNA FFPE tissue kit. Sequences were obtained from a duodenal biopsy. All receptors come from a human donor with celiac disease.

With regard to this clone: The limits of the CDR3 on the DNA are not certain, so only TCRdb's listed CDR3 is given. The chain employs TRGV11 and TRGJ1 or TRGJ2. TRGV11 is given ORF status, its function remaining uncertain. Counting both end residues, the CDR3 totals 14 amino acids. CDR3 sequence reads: CTTVPAAFGGWKLF.

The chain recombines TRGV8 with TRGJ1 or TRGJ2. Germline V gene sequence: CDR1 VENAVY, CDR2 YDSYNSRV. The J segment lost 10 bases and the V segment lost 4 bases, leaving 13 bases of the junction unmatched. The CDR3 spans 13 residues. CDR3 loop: CATWENSGGKKLF. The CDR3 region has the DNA TGTGCCACCTGGGAGAACTCGGGGGGAAAGAAACTCTTT.

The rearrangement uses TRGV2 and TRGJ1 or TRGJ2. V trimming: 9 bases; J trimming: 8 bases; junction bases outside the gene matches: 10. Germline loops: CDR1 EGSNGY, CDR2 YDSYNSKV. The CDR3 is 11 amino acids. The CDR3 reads CATGTGHKKLF. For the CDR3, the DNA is TGTGCCACCGGGACGGGCCATAAGAAACTCTTT.

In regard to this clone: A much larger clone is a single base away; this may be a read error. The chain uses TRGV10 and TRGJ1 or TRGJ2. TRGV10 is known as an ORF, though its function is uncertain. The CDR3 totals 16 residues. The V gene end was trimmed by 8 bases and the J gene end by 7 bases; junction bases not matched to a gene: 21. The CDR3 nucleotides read TGTGCTGCGTGGGATTATATAAGACGGGGAGAGTATAAGAAACTCTTT. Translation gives CAAWDYIRRGEYKKLF.

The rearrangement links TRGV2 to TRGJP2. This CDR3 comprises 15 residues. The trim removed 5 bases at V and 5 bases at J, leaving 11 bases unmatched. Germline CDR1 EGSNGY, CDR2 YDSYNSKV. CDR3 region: CATWGRAKSDWIKTF. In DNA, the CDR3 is TGTGCCACCTGGGGACGGGCGAAGAGTGATTGGATCAAGACGTTT.

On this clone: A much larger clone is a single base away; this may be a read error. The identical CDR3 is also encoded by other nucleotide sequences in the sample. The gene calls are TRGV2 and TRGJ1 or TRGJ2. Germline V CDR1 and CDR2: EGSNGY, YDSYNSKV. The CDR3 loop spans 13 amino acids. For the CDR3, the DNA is TGTGCCACCTGGGACGGCCTTTATTATAAAAAACTCTTT. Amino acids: CATWDGLYYKKLF.

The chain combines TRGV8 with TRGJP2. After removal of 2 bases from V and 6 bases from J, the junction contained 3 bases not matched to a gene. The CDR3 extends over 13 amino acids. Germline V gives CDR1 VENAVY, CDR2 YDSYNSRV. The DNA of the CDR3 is TGTGCCACCTGGGATAAGCGTGATTGGATCAAGACGTTT. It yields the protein CATWDKRDWIKTF.